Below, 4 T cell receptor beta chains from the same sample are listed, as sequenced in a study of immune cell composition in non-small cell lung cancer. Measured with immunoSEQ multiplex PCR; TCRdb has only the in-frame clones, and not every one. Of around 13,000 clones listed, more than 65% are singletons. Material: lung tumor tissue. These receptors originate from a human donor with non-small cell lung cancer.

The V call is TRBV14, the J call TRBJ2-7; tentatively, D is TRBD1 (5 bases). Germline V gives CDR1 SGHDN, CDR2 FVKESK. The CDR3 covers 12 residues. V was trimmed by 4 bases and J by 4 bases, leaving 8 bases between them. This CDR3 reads CASSRQRYEQYF. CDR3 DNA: TGTGCCAGCAGCCGACAGAGATACGAGCAGTACTTC.

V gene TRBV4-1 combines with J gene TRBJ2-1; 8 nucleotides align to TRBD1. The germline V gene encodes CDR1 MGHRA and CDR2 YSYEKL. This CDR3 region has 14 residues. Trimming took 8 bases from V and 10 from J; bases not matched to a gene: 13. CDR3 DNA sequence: TGCGCCAGCTCTATTCAACAGGGGGTAGAAGAGCAGTTCTTC. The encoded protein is CASSIQQGVEEQFF.

The CDR3 reads CASSVGPGLETQYF. The CDR3 DNA reads TGTGCCAGCAGCGTAGGGCCAGGGCTAGAGACCCAGTACTTC. The chain joins TRBV9 to TRBJ2-5, with D possibly being TRBD1 (5 bases). The CDR3 spans 14 residues. In germline, CDR1 is SGDLS, CDR2 YYNGEE. Trimming shortened V by 0 bases and J by 4 bases, and 10 bases separated the two germline ends. Drawing the rest from reference TRBV9 and TRBJ2-5, the complete variable domain is DSGVTQTPKHLITATGQRVTLRCSPRSGDLSVYWYQQSLDQGLQFLIQYYNGEERAKGNILERFSAQQFPDLHSELNLSSLELGDSALYFCASSVGPGLETQYFGPGTRLLVL.

Here the CDR3 DNA reads TGTGCCAGCAGCGGGCTCTCAGGGCTTGGTGATACGCAGTATTTT. This gives the protein CASSGLSGLGDTQYF. J is TRBJ2-3 and V is TRBV7-2, with D possibly TRBD1 on 5 matching bases. Germline loops: CDR1 SGHTA, CDR2 FQGNSA. V gave up 5 bases and J gave up 6 bases, with 18 bases separating them. The CDR3 consists of 15 residues.